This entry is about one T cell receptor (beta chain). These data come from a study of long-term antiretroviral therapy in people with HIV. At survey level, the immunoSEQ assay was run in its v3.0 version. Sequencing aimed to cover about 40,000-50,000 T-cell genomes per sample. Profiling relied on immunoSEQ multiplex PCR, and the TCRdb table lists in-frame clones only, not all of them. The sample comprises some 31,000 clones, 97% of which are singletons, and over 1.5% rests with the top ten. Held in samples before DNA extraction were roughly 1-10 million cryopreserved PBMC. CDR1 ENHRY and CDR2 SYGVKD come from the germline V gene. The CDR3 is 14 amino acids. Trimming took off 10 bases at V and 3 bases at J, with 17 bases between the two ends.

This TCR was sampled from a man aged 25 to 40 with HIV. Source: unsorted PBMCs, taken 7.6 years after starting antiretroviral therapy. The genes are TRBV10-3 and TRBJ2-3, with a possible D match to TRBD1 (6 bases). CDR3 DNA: TGTGCCACCGACAGAGAGAGGGGGACAGATACGCAGTATTTT. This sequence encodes CATDRERGTDTQYF.